Detailed here is one TCR beta chain. Antigen specificity is unknown. With 60 Vbeta and 13 Jbeta primers, the PCR was carried out. Sequencing used immunoSEQ multiplex PCR; TCRdb keeps in-frame clones, though not all of them. The repertoire includes about 120,000 clones, approximately 78% of them detected once, and 1.5% to 2% sits in the top ten. This specimen belongs to a study of cytomegalovirus exposure and HLA in healthy donors. The study's findings and limits: Sequencing likely caused a cluster of highly shared sequence variants.

CDR3 size: 17 residues. Germline-derived CDR1 and CDR2 are SGHVS and FQNEAQ. The trim removed 4 bases at V and 4 bases at J, leaving 15 bases unmatched. The chain carries TRBV7-8 and TRBJ2-7, with 8 bases that match TRBD2. This receptor was taken from a man aged 35 to 55 in good health and CMV-seronegative. Sequences were obtained from PBMCs. In DNA form, the CDR3 reads TGTGCCAGCAGCTCCCGTCCGGTGGCGGGGGGCGTTTACGAGCAGTACTTC. Amino acids: CASSSRPVAGGVYEQYF.